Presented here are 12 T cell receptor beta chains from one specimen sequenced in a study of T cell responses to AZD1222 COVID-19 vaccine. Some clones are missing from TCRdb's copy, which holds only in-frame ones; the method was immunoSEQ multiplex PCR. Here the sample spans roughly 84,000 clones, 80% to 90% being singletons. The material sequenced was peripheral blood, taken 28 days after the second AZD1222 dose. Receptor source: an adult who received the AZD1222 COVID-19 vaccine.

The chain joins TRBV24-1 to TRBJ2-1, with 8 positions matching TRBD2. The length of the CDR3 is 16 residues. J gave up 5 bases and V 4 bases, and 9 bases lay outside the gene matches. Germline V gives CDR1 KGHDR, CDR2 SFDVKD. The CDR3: CATSDLKREQHNEQFF. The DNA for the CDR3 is TGTGCCACCAGTGACCTCAAGCGGGAGCAACACAATGAGCAGTTCTTC.

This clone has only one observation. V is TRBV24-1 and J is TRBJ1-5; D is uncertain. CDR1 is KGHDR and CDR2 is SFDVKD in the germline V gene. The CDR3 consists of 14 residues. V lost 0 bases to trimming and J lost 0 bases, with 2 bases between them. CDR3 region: CATSDLHSNQPQHF. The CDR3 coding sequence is TGTGCCACCAGTGATTTGCATAGCAATCAGCCCCAGCATTTT.

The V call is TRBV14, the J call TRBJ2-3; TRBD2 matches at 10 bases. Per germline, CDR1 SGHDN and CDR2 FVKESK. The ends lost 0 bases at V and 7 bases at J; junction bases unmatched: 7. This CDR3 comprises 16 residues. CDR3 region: CASSQEASGRINTQYF. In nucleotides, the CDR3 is TGTGCCAGCAGCCAAGAGGCTAGCGGGAGAATAAATACGCAGTATTTT.

This chain's CDR3 is CASSSTGGRDGYTF. The CDR3 DNA reads as TGTGCCAGCAGCAGTACAGGGGGAAGGGATGGCTACACCTTC. The chain links TRBV28 to TRBJ1-2; 8 bases map to TRBD1. In germline, CDR1 is MDHEN, CDR2 SYDVKM. J gave up 6 bases and V 6 bases, and 9 bases lay outside the gene matches. The CDR3 runs to 14 residues.

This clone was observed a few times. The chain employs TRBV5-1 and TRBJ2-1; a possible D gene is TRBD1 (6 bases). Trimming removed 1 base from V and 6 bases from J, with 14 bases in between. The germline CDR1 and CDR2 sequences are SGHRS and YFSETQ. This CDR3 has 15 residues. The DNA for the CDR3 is TGCGCCAGCAGCTTGAGTACAGGGAGTAGCAATGAGCAGTTCTTC. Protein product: CASSLSTGSSNEQFF. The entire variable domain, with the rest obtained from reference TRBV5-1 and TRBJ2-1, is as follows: KAGVTQTPRYLIKTRGQQVTLSCSPISGHRSVSWYQQTPGQGLQFLFEYFSETQRNKGNFPGRFSGRQFSNSRSEMNVSTLELGDSALYLCASSLSTGSSNEQFFGPGTRLTVL.

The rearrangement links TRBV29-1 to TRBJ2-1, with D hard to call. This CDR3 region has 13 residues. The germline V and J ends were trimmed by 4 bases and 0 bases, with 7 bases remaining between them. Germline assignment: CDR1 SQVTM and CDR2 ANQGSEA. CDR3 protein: CSVAWSSYNEQFF. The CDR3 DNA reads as TGCAGCGTTGCTTGGAGCTCCTACAATGAGCAGTTCTTC.

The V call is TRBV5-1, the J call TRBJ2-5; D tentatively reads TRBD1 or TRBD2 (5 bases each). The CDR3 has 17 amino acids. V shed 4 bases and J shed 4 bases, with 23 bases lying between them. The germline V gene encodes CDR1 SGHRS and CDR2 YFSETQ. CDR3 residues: CASSPGTFGPRIETQYF. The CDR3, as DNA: TGCGCCAGCAGCCCCGGGACGTTCGGTCCGCGGATAGAGACCCAGTACTTC.

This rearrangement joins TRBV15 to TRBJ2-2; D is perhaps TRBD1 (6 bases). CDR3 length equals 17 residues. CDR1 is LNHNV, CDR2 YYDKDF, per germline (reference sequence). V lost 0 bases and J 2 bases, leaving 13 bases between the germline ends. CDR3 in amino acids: CATSRDPAGVNTGELFF. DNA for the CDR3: TGTGCCACCAGCAGAGATCCGGCAGGGGTTAACACCGGGGAGCTGTTTTTT.

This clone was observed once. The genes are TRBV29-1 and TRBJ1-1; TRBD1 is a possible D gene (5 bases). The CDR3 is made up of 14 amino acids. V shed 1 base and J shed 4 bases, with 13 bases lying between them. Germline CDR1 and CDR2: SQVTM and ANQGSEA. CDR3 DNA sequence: TGCAGCGTTGAAGGAAAGGGGCTCGGCACTGAAGCTTTCTTT. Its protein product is CSVEGKGLGTEAFF.

The CDR3 nucleotides read TGTGCCAGCAGTTCCATCGTAGTAAGAACTAGCGGGAGATACGAGCAGTACTTC. Translating gives CASSSIVVRTSGRYEQYF. The rearrangement joins TRBV6-2 or TRBV6-3 to TRBJ2-7; 11 nucleotides match TRBD2. Germline V gene lookup returns CDR1 MNHEY and CDR2 SVGEGT. The CDR3 loop spans 18 amino acids. V shed 4 bases and J 4 bases; nucleotides not matched to a gene: 15.

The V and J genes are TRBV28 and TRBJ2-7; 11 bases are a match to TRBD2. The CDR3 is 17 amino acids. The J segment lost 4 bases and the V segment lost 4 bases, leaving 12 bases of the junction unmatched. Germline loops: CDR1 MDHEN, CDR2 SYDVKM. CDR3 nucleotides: TGTGCCAGCAGTTCCGCGGGTACTAGCGGGAGAGGGTACGAGCAGTACTTC. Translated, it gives CASSSAGTSGRGYEQYF. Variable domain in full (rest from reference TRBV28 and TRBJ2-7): DVKVTQSSRYLVKRTGEKVFLECVQDMDHENMFWYRQDPGLGLRLIYFSYDVKMKEKGDIPEGYSVSREKKERFSLILESASTNQTSMYLCASSSAGTSGRGYEQYFGPGTRLTVT.

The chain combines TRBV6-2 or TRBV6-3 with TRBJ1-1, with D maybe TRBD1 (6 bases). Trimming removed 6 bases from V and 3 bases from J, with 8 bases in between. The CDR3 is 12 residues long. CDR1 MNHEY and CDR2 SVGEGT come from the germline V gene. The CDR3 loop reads CASSQGYTEAFF. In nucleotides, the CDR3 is TGTGCCAGCAGCCAGGGGTACACTGAAGCTTTCTTT.